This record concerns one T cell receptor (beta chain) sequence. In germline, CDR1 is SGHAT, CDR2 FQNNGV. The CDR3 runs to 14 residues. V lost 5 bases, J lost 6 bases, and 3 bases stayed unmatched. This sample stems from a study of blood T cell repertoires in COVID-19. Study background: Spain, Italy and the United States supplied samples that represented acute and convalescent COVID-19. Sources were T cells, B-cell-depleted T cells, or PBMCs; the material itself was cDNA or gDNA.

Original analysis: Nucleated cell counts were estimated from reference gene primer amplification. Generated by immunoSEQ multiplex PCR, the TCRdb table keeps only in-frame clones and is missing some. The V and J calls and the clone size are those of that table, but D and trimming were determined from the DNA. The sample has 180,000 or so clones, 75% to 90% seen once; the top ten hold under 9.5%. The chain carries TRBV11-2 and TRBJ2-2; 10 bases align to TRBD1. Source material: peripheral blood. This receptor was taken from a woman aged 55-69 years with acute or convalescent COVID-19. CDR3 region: CASSLGQGPGELFF. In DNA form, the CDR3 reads TGTGCCAGCAGCCTGGGACAGGGGCCCGGGGAGCTGTTTTTT.